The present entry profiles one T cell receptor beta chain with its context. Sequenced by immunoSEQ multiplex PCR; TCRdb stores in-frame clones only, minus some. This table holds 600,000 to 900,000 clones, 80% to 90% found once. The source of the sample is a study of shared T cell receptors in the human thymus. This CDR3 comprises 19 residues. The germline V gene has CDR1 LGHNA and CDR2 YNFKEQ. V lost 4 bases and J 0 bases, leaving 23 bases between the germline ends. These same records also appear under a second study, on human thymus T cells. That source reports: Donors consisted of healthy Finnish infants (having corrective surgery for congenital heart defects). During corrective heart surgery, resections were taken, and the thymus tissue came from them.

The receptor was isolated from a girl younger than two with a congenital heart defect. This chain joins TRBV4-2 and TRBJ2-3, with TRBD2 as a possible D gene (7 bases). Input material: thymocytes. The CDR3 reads CASSLIKFSGGGSTDTQYF. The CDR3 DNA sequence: TGTGCCAGCAGCCTAATTAAGTTTTCGGGGGGCGGTAGCACAGATACGCAGTATTTT.